This T cell receptor beta chain was recorded in a study of molecular identifiers for immune sequencing clone quantification. This clonotype showed up just a few times. TCRdb fed the PCR reads into MiXCR, producing one record per CDR3 protein. The sample includes about 640,000 distinct CDR3 sequences, 15% to 20% of them seen just once. The TCR was taken from a human donor in good health. Some libraries in this study had Jurkat cell RNA spiked in. Sequenced: naive CD8+ T cells from blood, with Jurkat cell RNA spiked in. Subset denoted: FACS-sorted CD8+CD4-CCR7+CD45RA+ naive T cells.

As DNA, the CDR3 is TGTGCCAGCAGCTTAGAGCTCGGGGTTTTGGGCACTGAAGCTTTCTTT. This codes for CASSLELGVLGTEAFF. The chain recombines TRBV7-6 with TRBJ1-1; D remains ambiguous. V lost 1 base and J 4 bases, leaving 16 bases between the germline ends. The CDR3 covers 16 residues. Germline CDR1 SGHVS, CDR2 FNYEAQ.